These T cell receptor beta chains were read from a single sample in a study of blood T cell repertoires in COVID-19. Generated by immunoSEQ multiplex PCR, the TCRdb table keeps only in-frame clones and is missing some. Seen here are 130,000 or so clones, 84% observed once, and the top ten hold approximately 2.4%. Specimen: PBMCs or T cells enriched from blood (not recorded which). Receptors originate from a man aged 40-49 years with acute COVID-19. The CDR3 runs from the conserved cysteine through the conserved F or W. Each record gives: CDR3 DNA, CDR3 protein, V gene, D gene, CDR3 length, J gene, clone size. D genes are given only for firm matches. The size of a clone is reported for some rows only, either as once, few or many, or as a class for expanded clones.

TGTGCCAGCAGCCCCCGACAGGGGTTTTTTCTATCTGGGGCCAACGTCCTGACTTTC	CASSPRQGFFLSGANVLTF	TRBV7-9	TRBD1	19	TRBJ2-6	-
TGTGCCAGCACAGTGGGACAGGGCGACACTGAAGCTTTCTTT	CASTVGQGDTEAFF	TRBV21-1	-	14	TRBJ1-1	-
TGTGCCTGGAGTGGGACAGGTGGAGGAGAAGCTTTCTTT	CAWSGTGGGEAFF	TRBV30	TRBD1	13	TRBJ1-1	-
TGTGCCAGTAGTATCGGCCGGAGTAATTCACCCCTCCACTTT	CASSIGRSNSPLHF	TRBV19	-	14	TRBJ1-6	once
TGTGCCAGTAGTATCGGGGGAGGGGGACATGGCCAGCATTTT	CASSIGGGGHGQHF	TRBV19	-	14	TRBJ1-5	-
TGTGCCAGCAAGCCGGGACAGGGGGCCTCGGACACCGGGGAGCTGTTTTTT	CASKPGQGASDTGELFF	TRBV21-1	-	17	TRBJ2-2	-
TGTGCCAGCAGTGAATGGGGCCTAGCGGGCACAGATACGCAGTATTTT	CASSEWGLAGTDTQYF	TRBV25-1	TRBD2	16	TRBJ2-3	-
TGTGCCAGCAGGTTCTTCTTATTGAGCAATCAGCCCCAGCATTTT	CASRFFLLSNQPQHF	TRBV6-5	-	15	TRBJ1-5	-
TGTGCCAGCAGCTTGGGTCCGGGGGTCTCTGGAAACACCATATATTTT	CASSLGPGVSGNTIYF	TRBV5-8	-	16	TRBJ1-3	-
TGCGCCAGCAGCGCACTAGCGGGAGGGGAAGATACGCAGTATTTT	CASSALAGGEDTQYF	TRBV5-1	TRBD2	15	TRBJ2-3	once
TGTGCCAGCAGCTTAGAAGCGGCCAGCTCCTACGAGCAGTACTTC	CASSLEAASSYEQYF	TRBV7-8	-	15	TRBJ2-7	-
TGTGCCAGCAGCAAAGCGAAATTCTGCGGGACCACTAGCACAGATACGCAGTATTTT	CASSKAKFCGTTSTDTQYF	TRBV21-1	-	19	TRBJ2-3	-
TGCAGTGTATCGAACACTGAGCAGTTCTTC	CSVSNTEQFF	TRBV20-1	-	10	TRBJ2-1	-
TGTGCCAGCAGCGGCCGCGGGATTGGTTCCGAGCAGTTCTTC	CASSGRGIGSEQFF	TRBV5-6	-	14	TRBJ2-1	-
TGTGCCAGCAGCTCGGGACTGGGAGGGACACCCCTCCACTTT	CASSSGLGGTPLHF	TRBV7-9	-	14	TRBJ1-6	-
TGTGCCAGGGGGACGGACAGCGCTCCCTATGGCTACACCTTC	CARGTDSAPYGYTF	TRBV3-1/TRBV3-2	-	14	TRBJ1-2	-
TGTGCCATCAGTGAGTCGGGCGGGAGCGCCTACGAGCAGTACTTC	CAISESGGSAYEQYF	TRBV10-3	TRBD2	15	TRBJ2-7	-
TGTGCCAGCAGTGAAGAATCTAAGGGGTCAGATACGCAGTATTTT	CASSEESKGSDTQYF	TRBV25-1	-	15	TRBJ2-3	-
TGTGCCATTTCAGAAAATACAGGGACCAACTATGGCTACACCTTC	CAISENTGTNYGYTF	TRBV19	-	15	TRBJ1-2	once
TGTGCCAGCAGTTACGACAGTGAGTCTGGAAACACCATATATTTT	CASSYDSESGNTIYF	TRBV6-5	-	15	TRBJ1-3	-
TGCGCCAGCAGAATGTTACAGGAGGGTGAAAAACTGTTTTTT	CASRMLQEGEKLFF	TRBV5-1	-	14	TRBJ1-4	-
TGTGCCAGCAATGGCGGCGGGGAGCAGTTCTTC	CASNGGGEQFF	TRBV6-4	-	11	TRBJ2-1	-
TGTGCCAGCAGAACCCGGGACAAGGATGAAAAACTGTTTTTT	CASRTRDKDEKLFF	TRBV6-5	-	14	TRBJ1-4	-
TGTGCCATCAGACCCGGACAGGCGAACACTGAAGCTTTCTTT	CAIRPGQANTEAFF	TRBV10-3	TRBD1	14	TRBJ1-1	-
TGTGCCAGCAGCATCGATGGACATAATTATCCCCAGCATTTT	CASSIDGHNYPQHF	TRBV28	-	14	TRBJ1-5	-
TGTGCCACCAGTGATGGAGGGGATAACACCGGGGAGCTGTTTTTT	CATSDGGDNTGELFF	TRBV24-1	-	15	TRBJ2-2	-
TGCGCCAGCAGCTTCTATGATACGCAGTATTTT	CASSFYDTQYF	TRBV5-1	-	11	TRBJ2-3	-
TGTGCCAGCAGCCGAACAGGGTACTACGAGCAGTACTTC	CASSRTGYYEQYF	TRBV7-9	-	13	TRBJ2-7	-
TGTGCCAGCAGCCCACCTAGCGGGGGGGCAGATACGCAGTATTTT	CASSPPSGGADTQYF	TRBV7-2	TRBD2	15	TRBJ2-3	-
TGTGCCAGCAGCTTAAGTAGCGGGGGCCACCCGGTGGATGAGCAGTTCTTC	CASSLSSGGHPVDEQFF	TRBV11-2	TRBD2	17	TRBJ2-1	few
TGTGCCAGCAGTGGACAGGGGTTCGACACTGAAGCTTTCTTT	CASSGQGFDTEAFF	TRBV2	TRBD1	14	TRBJ1-1	-
TGTGCCAGCAGCTTGTCAGGGGTCGGCAACCACCACATTCAGTACTTC	CASSLSGVGNHHIQYF	TRBV7-2	-	16	TRBJ2-4	once
TGTGCCAGCAGCGTAGGAGGGCAGAACAGCTACAATGAGCAGTTCTTC	CASSVGGQNSYNEQFF	TRBV9	-	16	TRBJ2-1	-
TGCGCCAGCAGCCCCGTCACAGGCAAACACTCTGGAAACACCATATATTTT	CASSPVTGKHSGNTIYF	TRBV5-1	-	17	TRBJ1-3	-
TGTGCCAGCTCACCACCCCTCCAAGAGACCCAGTACTTC	CASSPPLQETQYF	TRBV18	-	13	TRBJ2-5	-
TGTGCCAGCAGCTACAGGGAGAGAAATTCACCCCTCCACTTT	CASSYRERNSPLHF	TRBV7-8	-	14	TRBJ1-6	-
TGTGCCAGCAGTGAGGGGCACTATGGCTACACCTTC	CASSEGHYGYTF	TRBV25-1	-	12	TRBJ1-2	-
TGTGCCAGCAGCCAAGGCGTTGCAACTAATGAAAAACTGTTTTTT	CASSQGVATNEKLFF	TRBV14	-	15	TRBJ1-4	-
TGTGCCAGCAGCCAAGATAATGGCCATTACAATGAGCAGTTCTTC	CASSQDNGHYNEQFF	TRBV3-1/TRBV3-2	-	15	TRBJ2-1	-
TGTGCCAGCAGCGTAGAGGGGGACTACAATGAGCAGTTCTTC	CASSVEGDYNEQFF	TRBV9	-	14	TRBJ2-1	few